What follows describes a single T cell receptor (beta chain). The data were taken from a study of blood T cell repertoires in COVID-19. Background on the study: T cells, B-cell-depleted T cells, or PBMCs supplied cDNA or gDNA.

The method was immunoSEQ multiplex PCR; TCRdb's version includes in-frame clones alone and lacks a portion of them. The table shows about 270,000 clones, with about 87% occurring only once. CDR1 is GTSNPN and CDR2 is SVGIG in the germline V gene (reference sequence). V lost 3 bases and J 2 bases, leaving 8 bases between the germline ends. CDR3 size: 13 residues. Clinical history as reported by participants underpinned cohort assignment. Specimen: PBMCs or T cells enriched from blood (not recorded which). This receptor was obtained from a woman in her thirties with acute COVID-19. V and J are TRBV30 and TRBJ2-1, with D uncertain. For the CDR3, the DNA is TGTGCCTGGAGCGGCGGTCCCTACAATGAGCAGTTCTTC. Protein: CAWSGGPYNEQFF. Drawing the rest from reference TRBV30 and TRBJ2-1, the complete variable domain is SQTIHQWPATLVQPVGSPLSLECTVEGTSNPNLYWYRQAAGRGLQLLFYSVGIGQISSEVPQNLSASRPQDRQFILSSKKLLLSDSGFYLCAWSGGPYNEQFFGPGTRLTVL.